This T cell receptor beta chain was captured in a study of T cell repertoires in cytomegalovirus infection. This clonotype was observed a few times. Antigen unknown. The length of the CDR3 is 11 residues. The germline V gene has CDR1 MDHEN and CDR2 SYDVKM. With 5 bases removed from V and 15 bases from J, the gap between germline ends came to 13 bases. Study-wide points: HLA-C-restricted, CMV-specific TCR beta clonotypes were dominant ex vivo.

TCRdb re-called the reads through MiXCR, storing one row per CDR3 protein. This repertoire shows around 500,000 distinct CDR3 sequences, approximately 42% found once; its top ten account for just under 45%. The sample consisted of cultured PBMCs, taken from culture after CMV antigen stimulation. The rearrangement uses TRBV28 and TRBJ1-4; D gene ambiguous. This TCR was sampled from a human donor in good health (CMV status not recorded). Some clones in this sample may be carry-over from other donors' samples. The CDR3 region is CASSGWRGVFF. DNA for the CDR3: TGTGCCAGCAGTGGCTGGCGCGGGGTGTTTTTT.